The TCR beta chain under discussion was sequenced for a study of T cell responses to AZD1222 COVID-19 vaccine. Study-wide results and caveats: Two AZD1222 doses significantly raised spike-specific TCR breadth and depth over controls. Only five or six individuals given AZD1222 were seropositive at baseline. Nearly half of the spike-specific TCRs reportedly recognize variant regions that carry no mutations. The donors showed a predominance of white British ancestry and of females, with possible underestimation of clonal diversity.

CDR1 SGHRS and CDR2 YFSETQ come from the germline V gene. This CDR3 has 18 residues. J was trimmed by 4 bases and V by 3 bases; bases with no gene match: 12. In its sample, this clone was seen once. Its antigen is not known. TCRdb's copy holds only in-frame clones and misses some; the assay was immunoSEQ multiplex PCR. This table has 75,000 to 95,000 clones, approximately 89% appearing once. The source is an adult who received the AZD1222 COVID-19 vaccine. Sequenced here: peripheral blood, sampled 28 days after the second AZD1222 dose. V gene TRBV5-1 combines with J gene TRBJ2-3; 12 nucleotides line up with TRBD2. The CDR3 spells CASSYQWTSGKSPDTQYF. The CDR3 region has the DNA TGCGCCAGCAGCTACCAATGGACTAGCGGGAAGTCCCCAGATACGCAGTATTTT.